This TCR beta chain originates from a study of T cells after yellow fever vaccination. Study overall: Preparation used SMART-Seq v4 Ultra Low Input for the low-cell-number fractions. Study results and limitations: Clones that expanded after primary vaccination mostly reappeared after the booster (just under 98% CD4, 70% to 90% CD8).

J lost 2 bases, V lost 3 bases, and 6 bases had no gene match. The V gene's germline CDR1 is DFQATT and CDR2 SNEGSKA (reference sequence). The CDR3 contains 15 residues. TCRdb reprocessed the 5' RACE reads with MiXCR, giving one entry per CDR3 protein. The sample records 200,000 to 250,000 distinct CDR3 sequences, roughly 3.3% being singletons. Concerning this clonotype: Antigen: not known.

The chain recombines TRBV20-1 with TRBJ2-3, with 9 nucleotides matching TRBD2. This receptor was taken from a man in his late teens or twenties who received the YFV17D yellow fever vaccine. The starting material was CD4+ T cells sorted from PBMCs, obtained 10 days after the yellow fever booster vaccination. CDR3 nucleotide sequence: TGCAGTGCTAGTGGGCTAGCGGGGCACACAGATACGCAGTATTTT. This sequence encodes CSASGLAGHTDTQYF.